The next 32 T cell receptor beta chains were all read from a single sample in a study of blood T cells in healthy people across ages. With a J-beta primer mix and a sample-barcoded 5' primer, a second PCR ran 7 to 11 cycles. TCRdb reprocessed the 5' RACE reads via MiXCR and lists one record per CDR3 protein. Of approximately 1.5 million distinct CDR3 sequences listed, roughly 30% are singletons. Sequencing was carried out using blood. These receptors were collected from a woman aged 25 to 39 in good health.

This clonotype was seen only a few times. V and J are TRBV2 and TRBJ2-1, with D perhaps TRBD1 or TRBD2 (5 bases each). The V gene's germline CDR1 is SNHLY and CDR2 FYNNEI. V lost 8 bases to trimming and J lost 5 bases, with 13 bases between them. This CDR3 is 13 amino acids long. The CDR3 DNA reads as TGTGCCAGCCGGGACCCTAGGAACAATGAGCAGTTCTTC. Its translation: CASRDPRNNEQFF.

This clonotype was seen at least ten times. This sequence joins TRBV5-1 and TRBJ2-3; D unclear. The ends were cut back, 0 bases at V and 0 bases at J, with 8 bases in the middle. Germline CDR1 SGHRS, CDR2 YFSETQ. The CDR3 runs to 15 residues. The CDR3 spells CASSLDLDSTDTQYF. DNA for the CDR3: TGCGCCAGCAGCTTGGATCTTGACAGCACAGATACGCAGTATTTT. Based on the CDR3 plus reference TRBV5-1 and TRBJ2-3, the full variable domain is KAGVTQTPRYLIKTRGQQVTLSCSPISGHRSVSWYQQTPGQGLQFLFEYFSETQRNKGNFPGRFSGRQFSNSRSEMNVSTLELGDSALYLCASSLDLDSTDTQYFGPGTRLTVL.

This chain uses TRBV3-1 with TRBJ1-4; no clear D gene. V lost 0 bases and J lost 7, with 9 bases in between. The CDR3 runs 14 residues. CDR1 is LGHDT, CDR2 YNNKEL, per germline (reference sequence). The chain's CDR3 is CASSQDSGFEKLFF. The CDR3 DNA sequence: TGTGCCAGCAGCCAAGATTCCGGGTTTGAAAAACTGTTTTTT.

This clonotype was detected a few times. The chain uses TRBV7-2 and TRBJ2-7; TRBD2 is a possible D gene (7 bases). Deletions cut 1 base from V and 6 bases from J, with 13 bases between. The CDR3 runs 14 residues. Per germline, CDR1 SGHTA and CDR2 FQGNSA. The CDR3 here is CASSLGPGGPEQYF. CDR3 DNA: TGTGCCAGCAGCTTAGGGCCCGGGGGGCCCGAGCAGTACTTC.

The table lists this clonotype with many counts. This chain joins TRBV20-1 and TRBJ2-7, with 7 positions matching TRBD1. Trimming removed 1 base from V and 2 bases from J; junction bases left unmatched: 2. Germline V CDR1 and CDR2: DFQATT, SNEGSKA (reference sequence). This CDR3 is 13 amino acids long. CDR3 protein: CSARGGTAYEQYF. CDR3 nucleotides: TGCAGTGCTAGAGGAGGGACAGCCTACGAGCAGTACTTC.

As regards this clonotype: A read error may explain this, as a much larger clone is one base away. V gene TRBV7-9 combines with J gene TRBJ2-3, with 9 nucleotides matching TRBD2. Germline lookup yields CDR1 SEHNR and CDR2 FQNEAQ (reference sequence). The CDR3 covers 15 residues. V shed 0 bases and J 4 bases; nucleotides not matched to a gene: 2. DNA of the CDR3: TGTGCCAGCAGCTTAGCTAGCGGGGGCCCAGATACGCAGTATTTT. Residues: CASSLASGGPDTQYF. Supplemented by reference TRBV7-9 and TRBJ2-3, the full variable domain reads DTGVSQNPRHKITKRGQNVTFRCDPISEHNRLYWYRQTLGQGPEFLTYFQNEAQLEKSRLLSDRFSAERPKGSFSTLEIQRTEQGDSAMYLCASSLASGGPDTQYFGPGTRLTVL.

On this clonotype: This may stem from a read error, because a much larger clone lies one nucleotide away. The rearrangement links TRBV9 to TRBJ2-1; TRBD2 agrees at 11 bases. The germline V gene encodes CDR1 SGDLS and CDR2 YYNGEE. This CDR3 contains 14 residues. The CDR3 loop is CDSSASGGIDEQFF. DNA for the CDR3: TGTGACAGCAGCGCTAGCGGGGGGATCGATGAGCAGTTCTTC.

Many counts were recorded for this clonotype. The rearrangement joins TRBV13 to TRBJ2-3; TRBD1 aligns across 10 bases. This CDR3 is 15 amino acids long. Germline V CDR1 and CDR2: PRHDT, FYEKMQ (reference sequence). With 4 bases clipped from V and 4 bases from J, the junction kept 5 bases outside the gene matches. In DNA, the CDR3 is TGTGCCAGCAGCTACCGGACAGGGGGGGCAGATACGCAGTATTTT. Protein: CASSYRTGGADTQYF.

The CDR3 DNA reads TGCGCCAGCAGCTGGACGATAGGGAACGAGCAGTACTTC. Its translation: CASSWTIGNEQYF. The gene calls are TRBV5-1 and TRBJ2-7; D call uncertain. Germline assignment: CDR1 SGHRS and CDR2 YFSETQ. CDR3 size: 13 residues. The ends were cut back, 3 bases at V and 5 bases at J, with 12 bases in the middle.

The V and J genes are TRBV15 and TRBJ2-1, with 9 bases fitting TRBD2. The germline V gene has CDR1 LNHNV and CDR2 YYDKDF (reference sequence). The length of the CDR3 is 17 residues. The ends lost 0 bases at V and 6 bases at J; junction bases unmatched: 9. CDR3 nucleotides: TGTGCCACCAGCAGAGATGGGGGACTAGCATCCCCCAATGAGCAGTTCTTC. This sequence encodes CATSRDGGLASPNEQFF.

In the case of this clonotype: The conserved closing phenylalanine or tryptophan is absent in this CDR3, likely reflecting a read error. CDR3 residues: CASSQGSQPQHC. In DNA form, the CDR3 reads TGTGCCAGCAGCCAGGGGTCGCAGCCCCAGCATTGT. This chain links TRBV3-1 with TRBJ1-5; D is ambiguous. CDR1 and CDR2 (germline): LGHDT, YNNKEL (reference sequence). The CDR3 spans 12 residues. Deletions cut 3 bases from V and 7 bases from J, with 7 bases between.

This chain uses TRBV2 with TRBJ2-7; D gene uncertain. Trimming took off 11 bases at V and 3 bases at J, with 17 bases between the two ends. The V gene's germline CDR1 is SNHLY and CDR2 FYNNEI. The CDR3 sequence is 13 residues long. The CDR3, as DNA: TGTGCCTGTCAGACCCAAAGCCACTACGAGCAGTACTTC. Translated: CACQTQSHYEQYF.

The chain has TRBV6-6 and TRBJ2-3; D remains ambiguous. CDR1 and CDR2 from the germline V gene are MNHNY and SVGAGI (reference sequence). Between the trimmed V and J ends, which lost 2 bases and 6 bases, there was a span of 9 bases. This CDR3 is 13 amino acids long. The CDR3 coding sequence is TGTGCCAGCAGTTACCCGAAGGAGGATACGCAGTATTTT. Translated: CASSYPKEDTQYF.

The table lists this clonotype with a few counts. The J gene is TRBJ2-7, the V gene TRBV3-1; D remains ambiguous. The CDR3 spans 14 residues. CDR1 and CDR2 from the germline V gene are LGHDT and YNNKEL (reference sequence). The ends were cut back, 2 bases at V and 4 bases at J, with 12 bases in the middle. The CDR3 reads CASSQSQVAYEQYF. CDR3 nucleotide sequence: TGTGCCAGCAGCCAAAGTCAGGTCGCGTACGAGCAGTACTTC.

The chain employs TRBV20-1 and TRBJ2-5, with TRBD2 matching over 7 bases. There are 15 residues in the CDR3. J lost 3 bases, V lost 0 bases, and 7 bases had no gene match. The germline V gene has CDR1 DFQATT and CDR2 SNEGSKA (reference sequence). CDR3 in amino acids: CSARDLGRRKETQYF. CDR3 coding DNA: TGCAGTGCTAGAGATCTCGGGAGGCGAAAAGAGACCCAGTACTTC.

The rearrangement joins TRBV20-1 to TRBJ2-1, with TRBD2 matching over 14 bases. CDR1 is DFQATT and CDR2 is SNEGSKA in the germline V gene (reference sequence). After removal of 1 base from V and 8 bases from J, the junction contained 13 bases not matched to a gene. This CDR3 has 18 amino acids. CDR3 sequence (DNA): TGCAGTGCTAGAGTTTCCACCGGACTAGCGGGAGGATTCTATGAGCAGTTCTTC. This encodes CSARVSTGLAGGFYEQFF.

V usage is TRBV20-1 and J usage is TRBJ1-1, with D unresolved. The V end was cut by 0 bases, the J end by 7 bases, with 9 bases between. The CDR3 is made up of 12 amino acids. Germline V gene lookup returns CDR1 DFQATT and CDR2 SNEGSKA (reference sequence). CDR3 residues: CSARDIAIEAFF. Here the CDR3 DNA reads TGCAGTGCTAGAGATATAGCCATTGAAGCTTTCTTT.

A few counts support this clonotype. V is TRBV15 and J is TRBJ1-2; D gene ambiguous. V was cut by 4 bases and J by 6 bases, with 15 bases left in between. The CDR3 covers 14 residues. The germline gives CDR1 LNHNV, CDR2 YYDKDF (reference sequence). The CDR3 sequence is CATSKTPLDNGYTF. CDR3 sequence (DNA): TGTGCCACCAGCAAGACGCCCCTAGACAATGGCTACACCTTC. The variable domain in full, completed from reference TRBV15 and TRBJ1-2, reads DAMVIQNPRYQVTQFGKPVTLSCSQTLNHNVMYWYQQKSSQAPKLLFHYYDKDFNNEADTPDNFQSRRPNTSFCFLDIRSPGLGDTAMYLCATSKTPLDNGYTFGSGTRLTVV.

The sample holds a few counts of this clonotype. The chain carries TRBV5-1 and TRBJ1-3; TRBD1 matches at 10 bases. The germline V gene has CDR1 SGHRS and CDR2 YFSETQ. This CDR3 has 17 amino acids. Trimming at V came to 0 bases and at J to 2 bases, leaving 5 bases not matched to a gene. The CDR3 nucleotides are TGCGCCAGCAGCTTGGAGGGACAGGGGCGCGCTGGAAACACCATATATTTT. This sequence encodes CASSLEGQGRAGNTIYF.

In regard to this clonotype: A much larger clone lies a single base off, so this may be a read error. The genes are TRBV4-2 and TRBJ2-1; 12 nucleotides line up with TRBD2. Germline loops: CDR1 LGHNA, CDR2 YNFKEQ. This CDR3 spans 17 amino acids. DNA of the CDR3: TGTGCCAGAAGCCAAGTCCTTACTAGCGGGGGGTACAATGAGCAGTTCTTC. Translation: CARSQVLTSGGYNEQFF.

The rearrangement links TRBV20-1 to TRBJ2-5; the D gene is possibly TRBD2 (7 bases). CDR1 is DFQATT, CDR2 SNEGSKA, per germline (reference sequence). Between the trimmed V and J ends, which lost 0 bases and 11 bases, there was a span of 16 bases. This CDR3 has 13 residues. The CDR3 nucleotides are TGCAGTGCTAGAGACGGGGGGCCGGGAGAGCAGTACTTC. Its protein is CSARDGGPGEQYF.

This clonotype was seen more than once but under ten times. The chain has TRBV27 and TRBJ2-6, with D possibly being TRBD1 (6 bases). Germline CDR1 is MNHEY and CDR2 is SMNVEV (reference sequence). CDR3 size: 16 residues. Deletions cut 5 bases from V and 0 bases from J, with 11 bases between. CDR3 in DNA: TGTGCCAGCAGTCCGGACAGCACCTCTGGGGCCAACGTCCTGACTTTC. Translation gives CASSPDSTSGANVLTF.

V gene TRBV5-1 combines with J gene TRBJ1-2; tentative D call: TRBD1 (6 bases). Germline loops: CDR1 SGHRS, CDR2 YFSETQ. The CDR3 is 15 residues long. With 5 bases removed from V and 4 bases from J, the gap between germline ends came to 18 bases. The CDR3 sequence: CASSPESGTPYGYTF. The DNA of the CDR3 is TGCGCCAGCAGTCCCGAGTCTGGGACACCCTATGGCTACACCTTC.

The CDR3 region has the DNA TGCAGTGCTAGAGATTGGGCCGAAGGGCCAACCTACAATGAGCAGTTCTTC. Its translation: CSARDWAEGPTYNEQFF. This chain uses TRBV20-1 with TRBJ2-1; D not certain. Germline CDR1 is DFQATT and CDR2 is SNEGSKA (reference sequence). Trimming shortened V by 0 bases and J by 2 bases, and 17 bases separated the two germline ends. The CDR3 has 17 amino acids.

Only a few counts were recorded for this clonotype. The gene calls are TRBV7-2 and TRBJ2-3; D is unclear. Germline V CDR1 and CDR2: SGHTA, FQGNSA. The germline V and J ends were trimmed by 1 base and 4 bases, with 9 bases remaining between them. The CDR3 is made up of 14 amino acids. The CDR3 sequence is CASSLVMTSDTQYF. The CDR3 DNA sequence: TGTGCCAGCAGCTTAGTGATGACTTCAGATACGCAGTATTTT.

This clonotype was detected only a few times. This chain joins TRBV20-1 and TRBJ1-2; TRBD1 matches 10 bases. Germline loops: CDR1 DFQATT, CDR2 SNEGSKA (reference sequence). The CDR3 has 14 amino acids. V lost 2 bases and J lost 3; bases outside the gene matches: 3. The CDR3 here is CSARPGTGDYGYTF. CDR3 coding DNA: TGCAGTGCTAGACCCGGGACAGGGGACTATGGCTACACCTTC.

This CDR3 is CASSFWDRRYEQYF. CDR3 sequence (DNA): TGTGCCAGCAGCTTCTGGGACAGACGTTACGAGCAGTACTTC. V gene TRBV7-3 combines with J gene TRBJ2-7; 7 nucleotides match TRBD1. J lost 4 bases, V lost 3 bases, and 6 bases had no gene match. The CDR3 covers 14 residues. Germline CDR1 reads SGHTA; CDR2 reads FQGTGA.

The V and J genes are TRBV24-1 and TRBJ1-2; 7 nucleotides align to TRBD1. From germline, CDR1 is KGHDR and CDR2 SFDVKD. The CDR3 is made up of 12 amino acids. V lost 8 bases to trimming and J lost 8 bases; unmatched junction nucleotides: 7. CDR3 DNA: TGTGCCACCAACCCGGGACAGACCGGCTACACCTTC. Translated, it gives CATNPGQTGYTF.

The rearrangement joins TRBV5-6 to TRBJ2-5, with D perhaps matching TRBD2 (5 bases). The end of the DNA fits TRBJ2-7 better, so the J call may be wrong. The CDR3 covers 15 residues. The V gene's germline CDR1 is SGHDT and CDR2 YYEEEE. CDR3 bases: TGTGCCAGCAGCTTGAACCCGGGGTTTCCCTACGAGCAGTACTTC. Translated: CASSLNPGFPYEQYF.

This chain connects TRBV7-9 to TRBJ2-5; possible D gene TRBD2, 6 bases. Germline CDR1 is SEHNR and CDR2 is FQNEAQ (reference sequence). The CDR3 has 12 residues. Deletions cut 3 bases from V and 11 bases from J, with 13 bases between. The CDR3 coding sequence is TGTGCCAGCAGCTTCGAGGTCCGGGAGCAGTACTTC. Protein sequence: CASSFEVREQYF.

This clonotype was seen more than once but under ten times. J is TRBJ2-1 and V is TRBV28, with 10 bases identical to TRBD2. This CDR3 spans 15 amino acids. The germline V gene encodes CDR1 MDHEN and CDR2 SYDVKM. V was clipped by 8 bases and J by 3 bases; unmatched bases: 7. CDR3 amino acids: CASAGLAGVYNEQFF. CDR3 sequence (DNA): TGTGCCAGCGCAGGTCTAGCGGGGGTCTACAATGAGCAGTTCTTC. Supplemented by reference TRBV28 and TRBJ2-1, the full variable domain reads DVKVTQSSRYLVKRTGEKVFLECVQDMDHENMFWYRQDPGLGLRLIYFSYDVKMKEKGDIPEGYSVSREKKERFSLILESASTNQTSMYLCASAGLAGVYNEQFFGPGTRLTVL.

This clonotype was counted only a few times. The V call is TRBV6-1, the J call TRBJ1-1; TRBD1 matches at 8 bases. Germline V CDR1 and CDR2: MNHNS, SASEGT. The V gene end was trimmed by 10 bases and the J gene end by 8 bases; junction bases not matched to a gene: 12. This CDR3 contains 13 residues. CDR3 amino acids: CATAGGYPPEAFF. CDR3 nucleotides: TGTGCCACCGCAGGGGGCTATCCCCCCGAAGCTTTCTTT.